This TCR beta chain was profiled in a study of shared clonotypes between healthy human individuals. Clones were sequenced by immunoSEQ multiplex PCR, and TCRdb holds only the in-frame ones, with some missing. The sample has around 1.9 million clones, 85% to 95% seen once. Naive CD8 cells lacked CD45RO, underwent positive selection for CCR7 and left out terminally differentiated effector memory CD45RA+ cells. The sample consisted of naive CD8+ T cells from PBMCs. The receptor was isolated from a man between 18 and 35 years old in good health. Some clones in this sample may be carry-over from other donors' samples.

CDR3 DNA sequence: TGTGCCAGCCGGGGGACTAGCGGGGCCCTCGATGAGCAGTTCTTC. This translates into CASRGTSGALDEQFF. The V and J genes are TRBV27 and TRBJ2-1; 13 positions match TRBD2. Per germline, CDR1 MNHEY and CDR2 SMNVEV (reference sequence). With 8 bases clipped from V and 8 bases from J, the junction kept 9 bases outside the gene matches. The CDR3 loop spans 15 amino acids.